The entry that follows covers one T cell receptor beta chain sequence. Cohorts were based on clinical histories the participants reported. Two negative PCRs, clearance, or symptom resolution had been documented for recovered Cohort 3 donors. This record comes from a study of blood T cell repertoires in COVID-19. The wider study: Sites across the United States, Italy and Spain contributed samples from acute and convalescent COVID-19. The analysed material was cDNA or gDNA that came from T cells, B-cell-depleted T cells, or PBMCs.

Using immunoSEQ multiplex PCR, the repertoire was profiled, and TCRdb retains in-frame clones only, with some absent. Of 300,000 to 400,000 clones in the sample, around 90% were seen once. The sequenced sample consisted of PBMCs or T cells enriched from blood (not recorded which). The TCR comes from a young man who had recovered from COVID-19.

CDR3 protein: CASSRPAGSEQYF. Written as DNA, the CDR3 is TGTGCCAGCTCAAGACCCGCGGGGTCCGAGCAGTACTTC. V usage is TRBV18 and J usage is TRBJ2-7, with a possible D match to TRBD2 (6 bases). V gave up 5 bases and J gave up 6 bases, with 14 bases separating them. CDR1 and CDR2 (germline): KGHSH, LQKENI. The length of the CDR3 is 13 residues.